This T cell receptor (beta chain) was identified in a study of neoadjuvant anti-PD-1 for oral cavity cancer (dated by TCRdb to the early 2020s). For context, the study as a whole: Before undergoing curative-intent surgical resection, most patients got three to four biweekly nivolumab doses at 3 mg/kg. Responders were defined as patients with complete response, partial response or stable disease by RECIST 1.1; non-responders were defined as patients with progression. There were about a dozen patients in the parent correlative cohort, and the response rate was roughly 34%. Patients without progression received a fourth nivolumab dose around day 43 and underwent definitive surgical resection on days 50-56. The research as a whole found: After neoadjuvant nivolumab, T cell clonality (Gini index) in PBMCs was significantly higher in non-responders than in responders. The TCR analyses had only three patients in each response group, and the authors called for validation in larger cohorts. A higher pretreatment blood Treg/Th17 ratio correlated with both higher pretreatment blood TCRbeta clonality and lower post-treatment tumor TCRbeta clonality.

The germline V gene sets CDR1 to MNHEY and CDR2 to SVGAGI. Its CDR3 holds 16 amino acids, cysteine through phenylalanine. CDR3 DNA only is kept here, 48 bases in frame from base 1. The junction shows trimming of 0 bases on V and 9 bases on J, and the gene matches do not reach 8 bases of it. Concerning this clone: Its antigen is currently not known. No clone much larger than this one lies a single base away; base qualities are absent.

For deep sequencing, PBMC libraries mostly used about 500 ng of input genomic DNA, with six replicates for each sample. TCRbeta libraries were prepared with the immunoSEQ hsTCRbeta kit according to the manufacturer's instructions. An Illumina NovaSeq 6000 S4 flow cell was used to sequence the final libraries, which had first been combined to 3 nM. On the study's bioinformatics: The immunoSEQ Analyzer handled quality control and preprocessing of the raw data. The analysis was limited to productive rearrangements, and each clonotype was defined by a unique CDR3 amino acid sequence. Repertoire clonality was estimated as the Gini-Simpson index, which was computed with the R package tcR. Student's t test was used to compare Gini indices, and Pearson correlation was used to assess associations with tumor size change. As stored in TCRdb, this immuneACCESS dataset retains in-frame rearrangements with V and J assigned. A fraction of the clones does not appear; measured against another copy, unresolved V genes explain less than half of the discrepancy, and the remainder lacks a known reason. The D gene and trimming were derived from the DNA, and the V and J assignments and clone size from that table. This sample has thousands of clones in its table, and 60% to 80% of those were observed once. The ten largest account for 3% to 4% of the sample.

The sample's time point label is to be understood as: before neoadjuvant nivolumab. Patients were newly diagnosed with stage II-IVA oral cavity squamous cell carcinoma and had received no prior systemic or radiation treatment. The cohort was composed of patients with HPV-negative, locally advanced oral cavity squamous cell carcinoma. Peripheral blood mononuclear cells were analyzed directly and were not maintained or expanded in culture. Samples were obtained from a longitudinal correlative study of a single-arm phase II trial of neoadjuvant nivolumab in oral cavity squamous cell carcinoma. Subject-matched pre- and post-treatment PBMCs and tumors from three responders and three non-responders were subjected to genomic DNA-based TCRbeta sequencing. Peripheral blood mononuclear cells were collected before nivolumab treatment and were collected again after treatment, at the time of surgery. Genomic DNA was isolated from PBMCs using the Maxwell RSC DNA from Cells kit.

The receptor's source is a person between 40 and 80 years old with oral cavity squamous cell carcinoma. This sequence uses TRBV6-5 and TRBJ2-1; TRBD2 matches 10 bases in the middle. The sequenced sample was PBMCs, obtained before nivolumab (anti-PD-1) treatment. Here is the DNA: TGTGCCAGCAGTTACTCGACCGGGCTAGCGGGGGTTGAGCAGTTCTTC. Its product reads: CASSYSTGLAGVEQFF.